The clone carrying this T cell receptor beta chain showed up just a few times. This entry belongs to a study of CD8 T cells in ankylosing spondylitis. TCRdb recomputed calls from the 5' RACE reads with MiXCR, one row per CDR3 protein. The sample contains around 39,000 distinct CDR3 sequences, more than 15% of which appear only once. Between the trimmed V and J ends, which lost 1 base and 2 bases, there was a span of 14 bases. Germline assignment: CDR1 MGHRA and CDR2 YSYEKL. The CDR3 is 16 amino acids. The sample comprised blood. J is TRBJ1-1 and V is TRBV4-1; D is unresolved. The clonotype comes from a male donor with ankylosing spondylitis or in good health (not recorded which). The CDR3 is CASSQVRRVVNTEAFF. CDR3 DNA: TGCGCCAGCAGCCAAGTCCGGAGGGTTGTCAACACTGAAGCTTTCTTT.